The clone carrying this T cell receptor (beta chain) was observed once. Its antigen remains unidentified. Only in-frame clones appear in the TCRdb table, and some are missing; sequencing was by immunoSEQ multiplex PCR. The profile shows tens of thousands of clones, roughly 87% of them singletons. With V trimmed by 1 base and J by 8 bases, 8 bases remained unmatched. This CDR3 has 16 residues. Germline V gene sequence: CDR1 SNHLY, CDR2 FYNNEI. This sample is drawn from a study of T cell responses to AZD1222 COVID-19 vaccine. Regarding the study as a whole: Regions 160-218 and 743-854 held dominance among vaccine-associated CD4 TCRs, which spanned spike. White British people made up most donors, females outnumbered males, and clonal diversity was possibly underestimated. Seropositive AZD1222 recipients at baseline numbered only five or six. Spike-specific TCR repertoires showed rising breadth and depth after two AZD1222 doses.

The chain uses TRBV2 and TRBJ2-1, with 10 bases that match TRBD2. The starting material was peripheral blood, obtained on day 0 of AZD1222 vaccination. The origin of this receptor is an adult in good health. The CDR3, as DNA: TGTGCCAGCAGTGAAGGTAGAGCGGGGGGGTTCTATGAGCAGTTCTTC. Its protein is CASSEGRAGGFYEQFF.